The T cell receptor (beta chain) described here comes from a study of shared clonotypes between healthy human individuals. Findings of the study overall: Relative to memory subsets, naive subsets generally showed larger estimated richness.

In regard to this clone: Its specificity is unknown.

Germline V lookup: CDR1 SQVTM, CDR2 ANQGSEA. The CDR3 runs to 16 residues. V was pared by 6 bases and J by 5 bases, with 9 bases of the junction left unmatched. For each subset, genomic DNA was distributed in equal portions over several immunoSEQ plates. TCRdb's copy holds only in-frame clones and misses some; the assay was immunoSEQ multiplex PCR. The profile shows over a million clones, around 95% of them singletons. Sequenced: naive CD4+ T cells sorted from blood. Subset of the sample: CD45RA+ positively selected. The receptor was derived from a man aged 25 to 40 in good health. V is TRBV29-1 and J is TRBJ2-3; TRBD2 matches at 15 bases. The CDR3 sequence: CSVVGLAGGPGDTQYF. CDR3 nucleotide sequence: TGCAGCGTCGTCGGACTAGCGGGAGGGCCAGGAGATACGCAGTATTTT.